The sequence of this TCR beta chain was determined in a study of OX40 agonist ivuxolimab in advanced cancers. Study background: A male proportion of about 84% was recorded, with mean age around 55 years and range roughly 23 to 90. Study findings and constraints: In the 0.1 to 3.0 mg/kg range, CD4+ and CD8+ blood T cells had expanded clonally by week 6. There were, on average, more expanded clones in CD8+ T cells than in CD4+. Partial responders treated at 0.1-3.0 mg/kg exhibited clonal expansion among the lowest measured.

Per germline, CDR1 SGHRS and CDR2 YFSETQ. The CDR3 has 13 amino acids. The V gene lost 5 bases and the J gene lost 0 bases, with 9 bases spanning the gap. Profiling relied on immunoSEQ multiplex PCR, and the TCRdb table lists in-frame clones only, not all of them. The sample shows roughly 56,000 clones, 86% of them seen only once. Remarks on this clone: What it binds is unknown.

The sequences come from CD4+ or CD8+ T cells sorted from blood, collected in a trial of the OX40 agonist ivuxolimab. The chain couples TRBV5-1 to TRBJ2-7, with D maybe TRBD1 (6 bases). The clonotype originates from an adult with an advanced solid tumor such as melanoma, head and neck, liver or kidney cancer. Here the CDR3 reads CASRDSDSYEQYF. The CDR3 coding sequence is TGCGCCAGCAGGGACAGCGACTCCTACGAGCAGTACTTC.